Listed here are 11 T cell receptor beta chains from one sample, sequenced in a study of blood T cell repertoires in COVID-19. Method: immunoSEQ multiplex PCR; TCRdb's copy keeps in-frame clones and lacks some. The sample consists of under 120,000 clones, around 80% of them appearing once. The sample consisted of peripheral blood. All receptors come from a man between 65 and 85 years old with active or convalescent COVID-19.

Note on this clone: The same CDR3 arises from other DNA sequences in this sample as well. The CDR3, as DNA: TGCGCCAGCAGCCCGGGACTAGCGGTCACAGATACGCAGTATTTT. It translates to CASSPGLAVTDTQYF. This rearrangement joins TRBV5-1 to TRBJ2-3; 11 nucleotides line up with TRBD2. V lost 4 bases, J lost 2 bases, and 3 bases stayed unmatched. Germline V gene lookup returns CDR1 SGHRS and CDR2 YFSETQ. This CDR3 is 15 amino acids long.

This sequence joins TRBV30 and TRBJ1-6, with 8 bases identical to TRBD1. With V trimmed by 0 bases and J by 9 bases, 19 bases remained unmatched. The CDR3 is 19 residues long. Germline loops: CDR1 GTSNPN, CDR2 SVGIG (reference sequence). In DNA form, the CDR3 reads TGTGCCTGGAGTGTAGAGAGGACAGGGTTACGGATAAGGGGTTCACCCCTCCACTTT. Translating it yields CAWSVERTGLRIRGSPLHF. Drawing the rest from reference TRBV30 and TRBJ1-6, the complete variable domain is SQTIHQWPATLVQPVGSPLSLECTVEGTSNPNLYWYRQAAGRGLQLLFYSVGIGQISSEVPQNLSASRPQDRQFILSSKKLLLSDSGFYLCAWSVERTGLRIRGSPLHFGNGTRLTVT.

J is TRBJ2-6 and V is TRBV6-5, with TRBD1 matching over 7 bases. CDR3 length: 15 amino acids. V lost 5 bases and J lost 4; bases outside the gene matches: 5. Germline values: CDR1 MNHEY, CDR2 SVGAGI. The CDR3 bases are TGTGCCAGCAGTCACCAGGGGGTCGGGGCCAACGTCCTGACTTTC. Encoded protein: CASSHQGVGANVLTF.

The chain carries TRBV7-8 and TRBJ2-3; D remains unclear. The CDR3 length is 11 residues. V lost 6 bases and J lost 4, with 5 bases in between. From germline, CDR1 is SGHVS and CDR2 FQNEAQ. The CDR3 sequence: CASRQADTQYF. The CDR3 DNA reads as TGTGCCAGCAGGCAGGCAGATACGCAGTATTTT.

The chain has TRBV5-8 and TRBJ2-5, with 7 nucleotides matching TRBD2. From germline, CDR1 is SGHTS and CDR2 YDEGEE. Trimming at V came to 2 bases and at J to 4 bases, leaving 2 bases not matched to a gene. The length of the CDR3 is 13 residues. CDR3 DNA: TGTGCCAGCAGCTTCACGGGAGGAGAGACCCAGTACTTC. This encodes CASSFTGGETQYF.

This clone showed up just a few times. The chain carries TRBV3-1 (or the pseudogene TRBV3-2) and TRBJ1-4; 8 nucleotides line up with TRBD1. J was trimmed by 8 bases and V by 0 bases; bases with no gene match: 2. CDR1 LGHDT and CDR2 YNNKEL come from the germline V gene (reference sequence). This CDR3 comprises 14 residues. The CDR3 coding sequence is TGTGCCAGCAGCCAAGAGGGGACAGGCGAAAAACTGTTTTTT. It is translated as CASSQEGTGEKLFF.

The chain combines TRBV9 with TRBJ2-7; 10 nucleotides align to TRBD2. Germline V gene lookup returns CDR1 SGDLS and CDR2 YYNGEE. With V trimmed by 4 bases and J by 4 bases, 5 bases remained unmatched. The CDR3 is 14 residues long. CDR3 sequence reads: CASSPRTSGYEQYF. For the CDR3, the DNA is TGTGCCAGCAGCCCTAGGACTAGCGGTTACGAGCAGTACTTC.

The rearrangement joins TRBV28 to TRBJ1-4; 7 nucleotides line up with TRBD1. The CDR3 extends over 13 amino acids. Germline V gene sequence: CDR1 MDHEN, CDR2 SYDVKM. Trimming cost V 7 bases and J 8 bases; bases outside gene matches: 7. The DNA for the CDR3 is TGTGCCAGCATCGACAGGGTCAAAGAAAAACTGTTTTTT. Translating it yields CASIDRVKEKLFF. Full variable domain (rest looked up from reference TRBV28 and TRBJ1-4): DVKVTQSSRYLVKRTGEKVFLECVQDMDHENMFWYRQDPGLGLRLIYFSYDVKMKEKGDIPEGYSVSREKKERFSLILESASTNQTSMYLCASIDRVKEKLFFGSGTQLSVL.

The rearrangement uses TRBV3-1 (or the pseudogene TRBV3-2) and TRBJ1-4, with 7 bases aligning to TRBD1. Germline V CDR1 and CDR2: LGHDT, YNNKEL (reference sequence). This CDR3 comprises 17 residues. V trimming: 2 bases; J trimming: 2 bases; junction bases outside the gene matches: 8. CDR3 region: CASSQTFTGATNEKLFF. The CDR3 DNA reads as TGTGCCAGCAGCCAAACTTTTACAGGGGCGACTAATGAAAAACTGTTTTTT.

The gene calls are TRBV5-1 and TRBJ1-2; the D is unclear. Germline V gene sequence: CDR1 SGHRS, CDR2 YFSETQ. The CDR3 contains 14 residues. The V gene lost 0 bases and the J gene lost 2 bases, with 8 bases spanning the gap. CDR3 bases: TGCGCCAGCAGCTTGGGCAGTCCCAACTATGGCTACACCTTC. The encoded protein is CASSLGSPNYGYTF.

The chain joins TRBV2 to TRBJ1-5, with 7 bases aligning to TRBD1. Germline CDR1 and CDR2: SNHLY and FYNNEI. CDR3 length: 14 amino acids. V trimming: 7 bases; J trimming: 5 bases; junction bases outside the gene matches: 8. The CDR3 DNA sequence: TGTGCCAGCAATACCGGGACAGCCGATCAGCCCCAGCATTTT. Its translation: CASNTGTADQPQHF.